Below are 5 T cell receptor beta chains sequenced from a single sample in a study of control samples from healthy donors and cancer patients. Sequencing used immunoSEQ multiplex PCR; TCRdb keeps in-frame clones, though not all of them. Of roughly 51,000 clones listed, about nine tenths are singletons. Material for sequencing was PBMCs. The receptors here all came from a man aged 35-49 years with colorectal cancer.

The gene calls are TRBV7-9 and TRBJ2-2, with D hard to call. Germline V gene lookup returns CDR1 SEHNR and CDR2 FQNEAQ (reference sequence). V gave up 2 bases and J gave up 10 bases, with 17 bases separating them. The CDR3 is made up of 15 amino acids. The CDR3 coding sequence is TGTGCCAGCAGCTTACCTGTCAACGGGTGGGTGGAGCTGTTTTTT. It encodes CASSLPVNGWVELFF.

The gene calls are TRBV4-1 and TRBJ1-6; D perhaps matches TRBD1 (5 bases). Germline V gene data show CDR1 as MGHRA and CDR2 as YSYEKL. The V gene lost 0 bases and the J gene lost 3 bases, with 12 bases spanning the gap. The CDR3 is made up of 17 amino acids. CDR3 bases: TGCGCCAGCAGCCAAGATCCCCCCCAGGGCTATAATTCACCCCTCCACTTT. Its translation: CASSQDPPQGYNSPLHF.

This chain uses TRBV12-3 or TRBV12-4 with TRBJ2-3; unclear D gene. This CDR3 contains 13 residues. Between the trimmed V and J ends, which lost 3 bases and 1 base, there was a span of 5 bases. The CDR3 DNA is TGTGCCAGCAGTTTTATGGGCACAGATACGCAGTATTTT. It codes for CASSFMGTDTQYF.

The CDR3 here is CASSPRTLYNEQFF. The CDR3 DNA follows: TGCGCCAGCAGTCCCCGGACCCTCTACAATGAGCAGTTCTTC. The chain employs TRBV10-2 and TRBJ2-1; no reliable D call. Trimming removed 5 bases at V and 3 bases at J, with 11 bases between. The germline V gene encodes CDR1 WSHSY and CDR2 SAAADI. This CDR3 has 14 residues.

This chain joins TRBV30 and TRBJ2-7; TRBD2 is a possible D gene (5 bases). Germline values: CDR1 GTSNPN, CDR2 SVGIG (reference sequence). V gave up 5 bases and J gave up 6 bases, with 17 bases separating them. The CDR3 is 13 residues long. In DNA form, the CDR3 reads TGTGCCTGGGATTTTGGGAGCGGACTCGAGCAGTACTTC. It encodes CAWDFGSGLEQYF.